The rows below give T cell receptor beta chains drawn from one sample of a study of cytomegalovirus exposure and HLA in healthy donors. Repertoires were generated with immunoSEQ multiplex PCR, while TCRdb's copy carries only in-frame clones and drops some. The sample includes about 58,000 clones, about 88% of them seen just once. The source material was PBMCs. These receptors all stem from a man aged 18 to 29 in good health and CMV-seronegative. Both conserved end residues are part of each CDR3. The D gene is left open where the match is weak. Not every row has a clone size; where given, it reads once, few, many or a size class.

-	TRBV19	TRBD1	TRBJ1-5	CASSETGGGGNQPQHF	TGTGCCAGTAGTGAAACAGGGGGCGGAGGCAATCAGCCCCAGCATTTT
-	TRBV11-3	-	TRBJ2-5	CASSRYRGGPQETQYF	TGTGCCAGCAGCAGGTACCGGGGAGGACCCCAAGAGACCCAGTACTTC
-	TRBV11-2	-	TRBJ2-7	CASSLLASSYEQYF	TGTGCCAGCAGCTTACTCGCGTCTAGCTACGAGCAGTACTTC
-	TRBV20-1	-	TRBJ1-1	CSASTGEEAFF	TGCAGTGCTAGTACCGGGGAGGAAGCTTTCTTT
-	TRBV14	-	TRBJ2-3	CASSGGTYLEDTQYF	TGTGCCAGCAGTGGGGGGACCTACCTAGAAGATACGCAGTATTTT
-	TRBV6-6	-	TRBJ1-5	CASRTDRNSNQPQHF	TGTGCCAGCAGGACAGACAGGAATAGCAATCAGCCCCAGCATTTT
-	TRBV4-2	TRBD1	TRBJ1-1	CASSQGHQGATFF	TGTGCCAGCAGCCAAGGCCATCAGGGGGCGACTTTCTTT
once	TRBV19	TRBD2	TRBJ2-1	CASSQRGNEQFF	TGTGCCAGTAGTCAGCGGGGCAATGAGCAGTTCTTC
-	TRBV6-4	-	TRBJ2-3	CASSGQAGHPTDTQYF	TGTGCCAGCAGCGGACAAGCGGGCCACCCCACAGATACGCAGTATTTT
-	TRBV28	TRBD2	TRBJ2-7	CASRDLAGLSYEQYF	TGTGCCAGCAGGGACTTAGCGGGACTAAGTTACGAGCAGTACTTC
few	TRBV30	-	TRBJ2-3	CAWRLGHSSSTDTQYF	TGTGCCTGGCGCCTGGGGCACAGCTCTAGCACAGATACGCAGTATTTT
-	TRBV6-1	-	TRBJ2-7	CASSPSVSRYEQYF	TGTGCCAGCAGCCCCTCTGTCTCCCGCTACGAGCAGTACTTC
-	TRBV9	-	TRBJ2-7	CASSFSTANEQYF	TGTGCCAGCAGCTTTTCTACCGCAAACGAGCAGTACTTC
-	TRBV27	-	TRBJ1-4	CASSPTATNEKLFF	TGTGCCAGCAGTCCAACGGCAACTAATGAAAAACTGTTTTTT
few	TRBV7-9	-	TRBJ1-1	CAIVVGGSPYTEAFF	TGTGCCATTGTCGTCGGGGGTTCCCCATACACTGAAGCTTTCTTT
-	TRBV11-3	-	TRBJ2-5	CASSFESWAVGSYPETQYF	TGTGCCAGCAGCTTCGAGTCCTGGGCAGTCGGGAGCTATCCGGAGACCCAGTACTTC
-	TRBV2	TRBD1	TRBJ1-1	CAQQGLTRTEAFF	TGTGCTCAACAGGGGTTAACAAGGACTGAAGCTTTCTTT
-	TRBV5-4	TRBD1	TRBJ2-4	CASSLGATTGVPRVIQYF	TGTGCCAGCAGCTTGGGAGCTACGACAGGGGTCCCTCGGGTCATTCAGTACTTC
-	TRBV15	TRBD1	TRBJ2-7	CATGNRDSYEQYF	TGTGCCACCGGGAATAGGGACAGCTACGAGCAGTACTTC
-	TRBV28	-	TRBJ2-2	CASSLKVARTGELFF	TGTGCCAGCAGTCTCAAGGTGGCGCGGACCGGGGAGCTGTTTTTT
-	TRBV10-3	-	TRBJ2-2	CAAGIANTGELFF	TGTGCGGCGGGGATAGCGAACACCGGGGAGCTGTTTTTT
-	TRBV11-3	-	TRBJ1-5	CASSFLGEDDSNQPQHF	TGTGCCAGTAGCTTCTTGGGGGAGGACGATAGCAATCAGCCCCAGCATTTT
-	TRBV5-1	TRBD2	TRBJ2-5	CASSGLAGVETQYF	TGCGCCAGCAGCGGGCTAGCGGGAGTTGAGACCCAGTACTTC
-	TRBV28	-	TRBJ2-1	CASSCSGCNYNEQFF	TGTGCCAGCAGTTGCAGCGGATGCAACTACAATGAGCAGTTCTTC
-	TRBV19	TRBD2	TRBJ2-5	CASSIRGLIVETQYF	TGTGCCAGTAGTATCCGGGGACTAATCGTAGAGACCCAGTACTTC
-	TRBV28	TRBD1	TRBJ2-3	CASSHRQGHTDTQYF	TGTGCCAGCAGCCACCGACAGGGACACACAGATACGCAGTATTTT
-	TRBV19	TRBD2	TRBJ2-1	CASSMTSGSHEQFF	TGTGCCAGTAGTATGACTAGCGGGAGCCATGAGCAGTTCTTC
once	TRBV7-8	TRBD2	TRBJ2-7	CASSYGTSGKYEQYF	TGTGCCAGCAGCTACGGGACTAGCGGGAAGTACGAGCAGTACTTC
-	TRBV11-3	-	TRBJ2-7	CASSSRLESSYEQYF	TGTGCCAGCAGCAGCCGACTAGAGAGCTCCTACGAGCAGTACTTC
few	TRBV2	TRBD1	TRBJ2-7	CASRTLDRGSMSEQYF	TGTGCCAGCAGAACCCTCGACAGGGGTTCGATGTCCGAGCAGTACTTC
few	TRBV6-1	TRBD2	TRBJ2-1	CASSPLAGGGNEQFF	TGTGCCAGCAGCCCTCTAGCGGGAGGTGGGAATGAGCAGTTCTTC
-	TRBV5-1	-	TRBJ1-3	CASSFDGSGNTIYF	TGCGCCAGCAGCTTCGACGGGTCCGGAAACACCATATATTTT
-	TRBV6-5	-	TRBJ1-5	CASSLRYNQPQHF	TGTGCCAGCAGTCTCCGCTACAATCAGCCCCAGCATTTT
-	TRBV23-1	-	TRBJ2-6	CASSQSVSSPSGANVLTF	TGCGCCAGCAGTCAATCGGTAAGCTCGCCCTCTGGGGCCAACGTCCTGACTTTC
-	TRBV9	-	TRBJ2-2	CASSVEGAATGELFF	TGTGCCAGCAGCGTAGAAGGCGCGGCAACCGGGGAGCTGTTTTTT
-	TRBV5-1	-	TRBJ2-3	CASSFLSLVTDTQYF	TGCGCCAGCAGCTTCCTGAGCCTAGTGACAGATACGCAGTATTTT
-	TRBV5-4	TRBD2	TRBJ2-1	CASSQPSGRLNEQFF	TGTGCCAGCAGTCAACCTAGCGGGAGGCTGAATGAGCAGTTCTTC
-	TRBV5-4	TRBD2	TRBJ2-7	CASSLMASGSYEQYF	TGTGCCAGCAGCTTGATGGCTAGCGGGAGTTACGAGCAGTACTTC
-	TRBV6-1	-	TRBJ2-7	CASTTLKSPYEQYF	TGTGCCAGCACCACTCTCAAATCCCCCTACGAGCAGTACTTC
-	TRBV28	TRBD1	TRBJ2-7	CASSSPGQGASYEQYF	TGTGCCAGCAGTTCCCCGGGACAGGGGGCATCCTACGAGCAGTACTTC
-	TRBV20-1	-	TRBJ2-7	CSAHQEYEQYF	TGCAGTGCCCATCAGGAATACGAGCAGTACTTC
-	TRBV27	-	TRBJ1-5	CASSFAGSKNQPQHF	TGTGCCAGCAGTTTTGCAGGGTCTAAAAATCAGCCCCAGCATTTT
-	TRBV5-5	TRBD1	TRBJ2-2	CASSPPMGQGTGELFF	TGTGCCAGCAGCCCTCCAATGGGACAGGGCACCGGGGAGCTGTTTTTT
-	TRBV30	TRBD2	TRBJ2-7	CAWSPPLTSGTYEQYF	TGTGCCTGGAGTCCCCCCCTGACTAGCGGGACGTACGAGCAGTACTTC
-	TRBV18	-	TRBJ2-7	CASSPGSSYEQYF	TGTGCCAGCTCACCAGGGAGCTCCTACGAGCAGTACTTC
-	TRBV7-6	-	TRBJ2-6	CASSSPDSGANVLTF	TGTGCCAGCAGCTCTCCAGACTCTGGGGCCAACGTCCTGACTTTC
-	TRBV7-2	-	TRBJ1-1	CASSSRRNTEAFF	TGTGCCAGCAGCTCCCGCAGAAACACTGAAGCTTTCTTT
-	TRBV5-6	TRBD2	TRBJ2-1	CASSLRGRAWNEQFF	TGTGCCAGCAGCTTGCGCGGGAGGGCCTGGAATGAGCAGTTCTTC
few	TRBV2	-	TRBJ2-6	CAGQDSGANVLTF	TGTGCCGGGCAAGACTCTGGGGCCAACGTCCTGACTTTC
once	TRBV5-4	-	TRBJ2-3	CASSISGADTQYF	TGTGCCAGCAGCATTAGCGGCGCAGATACGCAGTATTTT
-	TRBV5-6	TRBD1	TRBJ2-7	CASSSWTGWSEQYF	TGTGCCAGCAGCTCCTGGACAGGGTGGAGCGAGCAGTACTTC